What follows are 2 T cell receptor beta chains derived from one specimen sequenced in a study of shared clonotypes between healthy human individuals. Method: immunoSEQ multiplex PCR; TCRdb's copy keeps in-frame clones and lacks some. Found here are approximately 100,000 clones, roughly 70% of them singletons; the top ten hold roughly 24%. Sequencing used memory CD8+ T cells sorted from blood. As for subset: CD45RO+ cells pooled with CCR7-negative TemRA cells. The receptors were sampled from a woman aged 30 to 39 in good health.

There are a few counts of this clone. The V call is TRBV6-5, the J call TRBJ2-1; D gene uncertain. The germline V gene has CDR1 MNHEY and CDR2 SVGAGI. V lost 4 bases to trimming and J lost 10 bases, with 17 bases between them. This CDR3 contains 14 residues. The CDR3 DNA reads TGTGCCAGCAGTTCCTCGGGTCCATTACTCGAGCAGTTCTTC. This codes for CASSSSGPLLEQFF.

This chain connects TRBV19 to TRBJ1-2, with 7 bases that match TRBD1. The germline V gene encodes CDR1 LNHDA and CDR2 SQIVND (reference sequence). After removal of 3 bases from V and 6 bases from J, the junction contained 22 bases not matched to a gene. The CDR3 has 19 amino acids. CDR3 DNA: TGTGCCAGTAGTATCGATCGGGACAGAGCTGCATTCGGGATACATGGCTACACCTTC. Amino acid sequence: CASSIDRDRAAFGIHGYTF. The complete variable domain, with remaining parts taken from reference TRBV19 and TRBJ1-2, reads DGGITQSPKYLFRKEGQNVTLSCEQNLNHDAMYWYRQDPGQGLRLIYYSQIVNDFQKGDIAEGYSVSREKKESFPLTVTSAQKNPTAFYLCASSIDRDRAAFGIHGYTFGSGTRLTVV.